These T cell receptor beta chains were read from a single sample in a study of OX40 agonist ivuxolimab in advanced cancers. Here immunoSEQ multiplex PCR was the method, and the copy in TCRdb shows in-frame clones only, minus some. The sample has fewer than 100,000 clones; approximately 88% are singletons. This specimen consisted of CD4+ or CD8+ T cells sorted from blood, obtained in a trial of the OX40 agonist ivuxolimab. These receptors all come from an adult with an advanced solid tumor such as melanoma, head and neck, liver or kidney cancer. CDR3s leave out the opening cysteine and the closing phenylalanine or tryptophan. Size is omitted from some rows. Given values are once, few, many or a class for expanded clones.

clone_size	v_call	j_call	cdr3_aa
.	TRBV5-5	TRBJ2-7	ASSWGQGGTYEQY
.	TRBV18	TRBJ2-7	ASSQGLAEPYEQY
.	TRBV28	TRBJ2-6	ASSQGGSGANVLT
.	TRBV19	TRBJ2-5	ASSLDGGLQETQY
.	TRBV19	TRBJ1-2	ASSAHHRQSSGYT
.	TRBV21-1	TRBJ2-7	ASTGRHWAEAGTGWGEQY
once	TRBV25-1	TRBJ1-5	ASSETGFNQPQH
.	TRBV9	TRBJ2-7	ASRPYRGVHPYEQY
.	TRBV10-1	TRBJ2-1	ASSESGQGYEQF
.	TRBV15	TRBJ2-3	ATSRALGGSLIDTQY
.	TRBV27	TRBJ2-7	ASSSSGTGGGEQY
.	TRBV9	TRBJ2-3	ASSSQGSTDTQY
.	TRBV6-5	TRBJ1-2	ASSHGQNYGYT
.	TRBV19	TRBJ2-1	ASSNEGWNNEQF
.	TRBV7-9	TRBJ2-7	ASSLASGEQY
.	TRBV10-3	TRBJ2-5	AAKAGVSPETQY
.	TRBV25-1	TRBJ2-5	ASSEGGRETQY
.	TRBV28	TRBJ1-2	ASSLFWVTGGSGYT
.	TRBV10-3	TRBJ1-6	AIRTGNSPLH
.	TRBV27	TRBJ2-5	ATLDREETQY